The clone carrying this T cell receptor (beta chain) is a singleton in its sample. Trimming stripped 0 bases from V and 4 bases from J, with 11 bases between. CDR1 is SGHRS, CDR2 YFSETQ, per germline. This CDR3 has 15 amino acids. Clones were read by immunoSEQ multiplex PCR, and TCRdb kept only the in-frame ones, dropping some. This table has tens of thousands of clones, around 90% appearing once. This sample is drawn from a study of T cell changes during pregnancy in multiple sclerosis. The sequenced sample was CD4+ T cells from peripheral blood mononuclear cells, obtained after pregnancy. The rearrangement joins TRBV5-1 to TRBJ2-1, with TRBD1 as a possible D gene (6 bases). This receptor was identified in a female donor in good health, enrolled as a control in a pregnancy study. CDR3 amino acids: CASSLVTGSYNEQFF. As DNA, the CDR3 is TGCGCCAGCAGCTTGGTCACAGGGTCATACAATGAGCAGTTCTTC.